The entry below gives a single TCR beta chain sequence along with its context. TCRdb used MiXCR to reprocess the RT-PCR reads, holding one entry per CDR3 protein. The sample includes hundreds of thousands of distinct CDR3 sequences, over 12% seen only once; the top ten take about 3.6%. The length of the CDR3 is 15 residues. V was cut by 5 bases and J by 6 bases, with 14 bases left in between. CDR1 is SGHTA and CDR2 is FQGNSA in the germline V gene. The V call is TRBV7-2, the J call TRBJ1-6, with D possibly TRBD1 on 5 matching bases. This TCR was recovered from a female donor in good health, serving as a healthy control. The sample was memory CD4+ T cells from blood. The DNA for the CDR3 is TGTGCCAGCAGCCCGGGACGGAGCCCTAATTCACCCCTCCACTTT. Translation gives CASSPGRSPNSPLHF.